This T cell receptor (beta chain) was sequenced in a study of cytomegalovirus exposure and HLA in healthy donors. With 60 Vbeta and 13 Jbeta primers, the PCR was carried out. Here immunoSEQ multiplex PCR was the method, and the copy in TCRdb shows in-frame clones only, minus some. The sample lists 130,000 or so clones, approximately 80% occurring once. CDR1 and CDR2 (germline): LNHNV, YYDKDF (reference sequence). V lost 0 bases and J lost 2, with 14 bases in between. The CDR3 totals 16 residues. This clonotype originated in a man aged 40-55 years in good health and CMV-seronegative. The chain links TRBV15 to TRBJ2-7, with D uncertain. The sequenced material came from PBMCs. In nucleotides, the CDR3 is TGTGCCACCAGCAGAGATGATTTAGTTCTTACCTACGAGCAGTACTTC. Protein sequence: CATSRDDLVLTYEQYF.